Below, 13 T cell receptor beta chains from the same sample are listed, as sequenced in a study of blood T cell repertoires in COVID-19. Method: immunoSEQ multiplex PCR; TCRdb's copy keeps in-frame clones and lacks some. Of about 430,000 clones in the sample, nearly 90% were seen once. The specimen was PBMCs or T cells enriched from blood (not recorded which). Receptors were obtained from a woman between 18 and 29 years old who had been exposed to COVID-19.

The CDR3 protein is CASSLAAASGGYTF. For the CDR3, the DNA is TGTGCCAGCAGCTTAGCGGCCGCGTCGGGGGGCTACACCTTC. The chain uses TRBV7-2 and TRBJ1-2, with unresolved D. CDR3 length: 14 amino acids. V gave up 0 bases and J gave up 8 bases, with 13 bases separating them. From germline, CDR1 is SGHTA and CDR2 FQGNSA.

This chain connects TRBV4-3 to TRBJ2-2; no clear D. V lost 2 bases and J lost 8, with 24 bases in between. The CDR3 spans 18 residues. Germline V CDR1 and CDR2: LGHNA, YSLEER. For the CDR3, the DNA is TGCGCCAGCAGCCAAAGAACTAACCTTTTAGAACTTACGGGGGAGCTGTTTTTT. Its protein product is CASSQRTNLLELTGELFF.

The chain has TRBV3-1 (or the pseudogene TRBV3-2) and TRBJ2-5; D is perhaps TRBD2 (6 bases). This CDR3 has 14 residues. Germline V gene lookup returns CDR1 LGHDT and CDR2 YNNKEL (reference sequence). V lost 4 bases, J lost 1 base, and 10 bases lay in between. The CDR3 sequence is CASSLLALQETQYF. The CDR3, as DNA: TGTGCCAGCAGCCTACTAGCTCTCCAAGAGACCCAGTACTTC.

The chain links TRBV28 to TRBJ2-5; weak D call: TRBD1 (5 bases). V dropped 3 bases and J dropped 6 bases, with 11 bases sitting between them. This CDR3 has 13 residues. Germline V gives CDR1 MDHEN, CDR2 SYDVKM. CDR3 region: CASSLHRIKTQYF. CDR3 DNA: TGTGCCAGCAGTTTGCACAGGATAAAGACCCAGTACTTC.

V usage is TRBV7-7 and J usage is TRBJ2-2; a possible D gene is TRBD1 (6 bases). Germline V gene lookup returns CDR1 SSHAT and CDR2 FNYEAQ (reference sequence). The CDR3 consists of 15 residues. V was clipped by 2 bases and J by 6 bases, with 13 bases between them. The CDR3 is CASSLYQGIAGELFF. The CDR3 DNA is TGTGCCAGCAGCTTATATCAGGGGATTGCCGGGGAGCTGTTTTTT.

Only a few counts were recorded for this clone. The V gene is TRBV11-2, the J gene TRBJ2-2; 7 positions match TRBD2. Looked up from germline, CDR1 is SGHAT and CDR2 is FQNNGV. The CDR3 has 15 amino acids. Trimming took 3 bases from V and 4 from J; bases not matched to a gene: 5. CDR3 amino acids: CASSFEREGTGELFF. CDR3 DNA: TGTGCCAGCAGCTTCGAGCGGGAAGGCACCGGGGAGCTGTTTTTT.

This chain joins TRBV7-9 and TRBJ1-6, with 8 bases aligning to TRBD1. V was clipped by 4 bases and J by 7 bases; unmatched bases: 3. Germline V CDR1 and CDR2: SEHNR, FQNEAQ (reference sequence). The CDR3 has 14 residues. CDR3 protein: CASSSGTGNSPLHF. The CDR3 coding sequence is TGTGCCAGCAGCTCCGGGACAGGCAATTCACCCCTCCACTTT.

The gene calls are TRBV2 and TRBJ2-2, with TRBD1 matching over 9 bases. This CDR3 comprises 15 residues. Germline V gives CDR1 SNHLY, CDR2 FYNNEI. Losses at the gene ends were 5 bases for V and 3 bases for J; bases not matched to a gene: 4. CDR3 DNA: TGTGCCAGCAGTACAACAGGGGGCTACACCGGGGAGCTGTTTTTT. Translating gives CASSTTGGYTGELFF.

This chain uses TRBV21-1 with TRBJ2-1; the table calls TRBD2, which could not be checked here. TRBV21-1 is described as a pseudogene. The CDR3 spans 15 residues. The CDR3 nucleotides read TGTGCCAGCAGCAAACGACGGGGGGAGGACAATGAGCAGTTCTTC. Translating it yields CASSKRRGEDNEQFF.

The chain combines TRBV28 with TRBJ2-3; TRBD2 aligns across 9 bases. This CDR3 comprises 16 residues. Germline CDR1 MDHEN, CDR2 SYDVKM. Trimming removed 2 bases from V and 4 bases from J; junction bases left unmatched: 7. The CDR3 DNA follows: TGTGCCAGCAGTTTACTGCGGGGGGGAGGTCCAGATACGCAGTATTTT. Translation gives CASSLLRGGGPDTQYF.

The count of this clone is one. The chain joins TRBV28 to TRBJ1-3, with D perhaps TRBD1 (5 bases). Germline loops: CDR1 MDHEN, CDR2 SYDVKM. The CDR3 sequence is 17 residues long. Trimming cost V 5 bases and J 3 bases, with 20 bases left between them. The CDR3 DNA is TGTGCCAGCAGTCCGATAGGGCAGGGACTTTATGGAAACACCATATATTTT. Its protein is CASSPIGQGLYGNTIYF.

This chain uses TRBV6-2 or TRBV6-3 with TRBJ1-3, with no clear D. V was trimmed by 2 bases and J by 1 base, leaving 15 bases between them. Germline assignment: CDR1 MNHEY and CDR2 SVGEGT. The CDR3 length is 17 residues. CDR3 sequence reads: CASSYLGVAGSGNTIYF. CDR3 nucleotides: TGTGCCAGCAGTTACCTTGGCGTGGCCGGGTCTGGAAACACCATATATTTT.

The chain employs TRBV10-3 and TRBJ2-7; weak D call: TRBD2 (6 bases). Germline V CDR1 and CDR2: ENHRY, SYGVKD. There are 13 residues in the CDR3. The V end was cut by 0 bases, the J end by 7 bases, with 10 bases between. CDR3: CAISESGGREQYF. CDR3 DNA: TGTGCCATCAGTGAGTCCGGAGGGAGGGAGCAGTACTTC.